The 5 T cell receptor beta chains in this list originate from one sample, sequenced in a study of human T cells and chemical hapten exposure. MiXCR, applied by TCRdb to the RACE reads, yields one record per CDR3 protein. The profile shows some 360,000 distinct CDR3 sequences, approximately 5.1% of them singletons. Stated time point: pre-sensitization, week 0. The treatment denotes: therapeutic diphenylcyclopropenone sensitization with weekly scalp DPC. Sequenced here: whole blood, sampled in connection with sensitization to the hapten diphenylcyclopropenone (DPC). The receptors stem from a woman aged 50 to 60 with alopecia areata. Some clones in this sample may be carry-over from other donors' samples.

This clonotype was picked up a small number of times. The chain employs TRBV29-1 and TRBJ2-7, with D perhaps TRBD1 (6 bases). In germline, CDR1 is SQVTM, CDR2 ANQGSEA. V dropped 6 bases and J dropped 0 bases, with 21 bases sitting between them. The CDR3 spans 16 residues. Here the CDR3 reads CSVRTPGGLSSYEQYF. CDR3 DNA: TGCAGCGTCCGGACCCCTGGGGGCCTTAGCTCCTACGAGCAGTACTTC.

This clonotype was recorded a few times. The chain links TRBV29-1 to TRBJ2-1, with 7 bases that match TRBD2. This CDR3 is built from 14 residues. Germline-derived CDR1 and CDR2 are SQVTM and ANQGSEA. Unmatched junction bases numbered 5, after V lost 1 base and J lost 5 bases. The CDR3 is CSVEGRELHNEQFF. DNA for the CDR3: TGCAGCGTTGAAGGGCGGGAGTTACACAATGAGCAGTTCTTC.

This clonotype was recorded many times. This sequence joins TRBV28 and TRBJ2-5; tentative D call: TRBD2 (5 bases). V shed 5 bases and J shed 5 bases, with 12 bases lying between them. The CDR3 loop spans 13 amino acids. From germline, CDR1 is MDHEN and CDR2 SYDVKM. Written as DNA, the CDR3 is TGTGCCAGCAGTCTAGCTCTCGTGGAGACCCAGTACTTC. This translates into CASSLALVETQYF.

This clonotype was counted at least ten times. The V call is TRBV4-3, the J call TRBJ1-1; 9 nucleotides line up with TRBD1. The CDR3 covers 17 residues. Germline V gene sequence: CDR1 LGHNA, CDR2 YSLEER. Trimming cost V 0 bases and J 4 bases; bases outside gene matches: 9. CDR3 loop: CASSQDLEGQGVTEAFF. CDR3 bases: TGCGCCAGCAGCCAAGATCTTGAGGGACAGGGCGTCACTGAAGCTTTCTTT.

This clonotype has at least ten counts. The chain combines TRBV2 with TRBJ2-3, with D possibly matching TRBD2 (6 bases). The CDR3 sequence is 13 residues long. V was clipped by 6 bases and J by 1 base, with 8 bases between them. CDR1 and CDR2 from the germline V gene are SNHLY and FYNNEI. DNA for the CDR3: TGTGCCAGCAGCGCGGGGCGCACAGATACGCAGTATTTT. Protein: CASSAGRTDTQYF.